The present TCR beta chain was sequenced within a study of human T cells and chemical hapten exposure. Study overall: There were weekly diphenylcyclopropenone doses to the scalp for patients throughout the roughly 23-week study.

At least ten counts were recorded for this clonotype. The library attached unique molecular identifiers to individual cDNA molecules. Each CDR3 protein is one row after TCRdb ran MiXCR on the RACE reads. The sample includes some 350,000 distinct CDR3 sequences, about 7% of them seen just once. Time point indicated: patch test 1, 2 weeks after DPC sensitization. Sample treatment: therapeutic diphenylcyclopropenone sensitization with weekly scalp DPC. Total RNA came from unfractionated whole blood. Deletions cut 5 bases from V and 6 bases from J, with 11 bases between. The CDR3 contains 13 residues. CDR1 and CDR2 (germline): SGHTA, FQGTGA.

This clonotype was sampled from a woman under 30 with alopecia areata. Some clones in this sample may be carry-over from other donors' samples. The chain carries TRBV7-3 and TRBJ2-4; weak D call: TRBD1 (6 bases). The specimen was whole blood, collected in connection with sensitization to the hapten diphenylcyclopropenone (DPC). CDR3 coding DNA: TGTGCCAGCAGCGCGGACAGACTAAACATTCAGTACTTC. It yields the protein CASSADRLNIQYF.